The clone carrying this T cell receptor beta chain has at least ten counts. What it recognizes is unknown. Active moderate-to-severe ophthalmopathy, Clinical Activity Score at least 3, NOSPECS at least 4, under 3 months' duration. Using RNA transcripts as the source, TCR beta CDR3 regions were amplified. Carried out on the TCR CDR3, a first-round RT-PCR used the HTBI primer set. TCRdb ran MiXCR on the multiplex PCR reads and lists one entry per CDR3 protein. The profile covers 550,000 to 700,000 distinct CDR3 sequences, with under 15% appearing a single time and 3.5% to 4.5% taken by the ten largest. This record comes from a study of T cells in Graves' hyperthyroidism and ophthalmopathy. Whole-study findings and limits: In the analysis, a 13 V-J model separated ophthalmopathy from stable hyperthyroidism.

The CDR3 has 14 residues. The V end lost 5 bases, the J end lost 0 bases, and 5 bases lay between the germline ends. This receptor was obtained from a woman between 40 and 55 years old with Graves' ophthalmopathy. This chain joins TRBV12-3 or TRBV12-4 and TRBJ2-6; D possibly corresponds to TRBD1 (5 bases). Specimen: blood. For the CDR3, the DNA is TGTGCCAGCAGTAGGGGCTCTGGGGCCAACGTCCTGACTTTC. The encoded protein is CASSRGSGANVLTF.